The subject of this entry is one T cell receptor beta chain. The data stem from a study of identical twins. TCRdb passed the 5' RACE reads through MiXCR, listing each CDR3 protein once. The table lists about 660,000 distinct CDR3 sequences, 8.5% to 9.5% of them singletons, with approximately 0.96% in the top ten. The CDR3 length is 12 residues. The V end lost 6 bases, the J end lost 5 bases, and 13 bases lay between the germline ends. The V gene's germline CDR1 is DFQATT and CDR2 SNEGSKA (reference sequence). These same records also appear under a second study, on yellow fever vaccine responses in identical twins.

The origin of this receptor is a woman younger than 35 in good health. Sequencing was done on a sample of PBMCs. The V and J genes are TRBV20-1 and TRBJ2-5; a possible D gene is TRBD2 (6 bases). CDR3 region: CSARPSAETQYF. The CDR3 nucleotides read TGCAGTGCCCGTCCTAGCGCGGAGACCCAGTACTTC.